The 7 T cell receptor beta chains below all came from one sample that was sequenced in a study of blood T cell repertoires in COVID-19. Profiling relied on immunoSEQ multiplex PCR, and the TCRdb table lists in-frame clones only, not all of them. Altogether under 250,000 clones are present, 70% to 90% being singletons, with the ten largest covering roughly 8%. Specimen: peripheral blood. The receptors stem from a woman in her forties or fifties with active or convalescent COVID-19.

The rearrangement links TRBV30 to TRBJ1-3; 7 bases match TRBD1. The V and J ends lost 2 bases and 0 bases, in that order; junction bases with no gene match: 7. CDR3 size: 16 residues. Germline CDR1 is GTSNPN and CDR2 is SVGIG (reference sequence). The CDR3 here is CAWSRRGRISGNTIYF. CDR3 sequence (DNA): TGTGCCTGGAGTAGGAGGGGGCGAATCTCTGGAAACACCATATATTTT.

This clone was picked up one time. The genes are TRBV11-2 and TRBJ2-1, with D possibly being TRBD1 (5 bases). The germline V gene has CDR1 SGHAT and CDR2 FQNNGV. The V end was cut by 7 bases, the J end by 9 bases, with 19 bases between. The CDR3 totals 14 residues. DNA for the CDR3: TGTGCCAGCACCGTCGACCTGGGGCTCGGTGAGCAGTTCTTC. This sequence encodes CASTVDLGLGEQFF. The complete variable domain, with remaining parts taken from reference TRBV11-2 and TRBJ2-1, reads EAGVAQSPRYKIIEKRQSVAFWCNPISGHATLYWYQQILGQGPKLLIQFQNNGVVDDSQLPKDRFSAERLKGVDSTLKIQPAKLEDSAVYLCASTVDLGLGEQFFGPGTRLTVL.

This clone was seen a handful of times. The chain has TRBV29-1 and TRBJ1-2; possible D gene TRBD1, 6 bases. There are 11 residues in the CDR3. CDR1 SQVTM and CDR2 ANQGSEA come from the germline V gene. CDR3: CSYTGYGGYTF. The DNA for the CDR3 is TGCAGTTATACAGGGTATGGCGGCTACACCTTC. Full variable domain (missing parts from reference TRBV29-1 and TRBJ1-2): SAVISQKPSRDICQRGTSLTIQCQVDSQVTMMFWYRQQPGQSLTLIATANQGSEATYESGFVIDKFPISRPNLTFSTLTVSNMSPEDSSIYLCSYTGYGGYTFGSGTRLTVV.

The chain couples TRBV6-5 to TRBJ2-7, with TRBD1 identical over 9 bases. The CDR3 sequence is 14 residues long. Germline values: CDR1 MNHEY, CDR2 SVGAGI. V gave up 10 bases and J gave up 2 bases; unmatched junction bases: 9. The CDR3 DNA sequence: TGTGCCACCACCGACAGGGGGGTACCCTACGAGCAGTACTTC. It codes for CATTDRGVPYEQYF.

The V call is TRBV4-1, the J call TRBJ1-1; possibly TRBD1 for D (5 bases). The CDR3 covers 14 residues. Germline CDR1 MGHRA, CDR2 YSYEKL. V lost 6 bases, J lost 4 bases, and 15 bases lay in between. CDR3 sequence reads: CASRGLTVGTEAFF. The CDR3 bases are TGCGCCAGCAGGGGACTGACGGTGGGCACTGAAGCTTTCTTT.

The V gene is TRBV14, the J gene TRBJ2-7, with 8 bases that match TRBD1. J lost 2 bases, V lost 1 base, and 7 bases had no gene match. This CDR3 spans 16 amino acids. Germline V CDR1 and CDR2: SGHDN, FVKESK. The CDR3 nucleotides read TGTGCCAGCAGCCAAGGAGGGACAGGTGTCCCCTACGAGCAGTACTTC. Translated, it gives CASSQGGTGVPYEQYF.

This clone appeared a single time. The rearrangement links TRBV28 to TRBJ2-7, with D possibly matching TRBD2 (5 bases). V was pared by 5 bases and J by 0 bases, with 14 bases between. Germline CDR1 is MDHEN and CDR2 is SYDVKM. The CDR3 is 15 amino acids. CDR3 coding DNA: TGTGCCAGCAGTCCCAGCGGTCGCAGCTCCTACGAGCAGTACTTC. It specifies CASSPSGRSSYEQYF.